The T cell receptor (beta chain) described here comes from a study of shared clonotypes between healthy human individuals. Points from the study as a whole: What limited the represented genetic and exposure-history diversity was the small number of donors. Memory subsets generally showed lower estimated richness than naive subsets. The study's rarefaction showed incomplete sorted-subset sequencing despite large depth.

This clone was observed once. Its cognate antigen is unknown. Using immunoSEQ multiplex PCR, the repertoire was profiled, and TCRdb retains in-frame clones only, with some absent. Of around 690,000 clones in the sample, about 90% were seen once. After removal of 8 bases from V and 7 bases from J, the junction contained 14 bases not matched to a gene. The CDR3 is made up of 15 amino acids. Germline V lookup: CDR1 MNHEY, CDR2 SMNVEV (reference sequence). The sequence derives from a man between 18 and 35 years old in good health. Some clones in this sample may be carry-over from other donors' samples. V usage is TRBV27 and J usage is TRBJ1-5; 7 nucleotides align to TRBD1. Sequencing used memory CD8+ T cells from PBMCs. Stated subset: CD45RO+ cells pooled with CCR7-negative TemRA cells. The CDR3 sequence is CASADREEVSQPQHF. The DNA for the CDR3 is TGTGCCAGCGCCGACAGGGAGGAGGTGAGCCAGCCCCAGCATTTT.